The sequence of this TCR beta chain was determined in a study of T cell repertoires in cytomegalovirus infection. Study context: TCR beta signatures that were public indicated CMV infection and matching HLA type.

This CDR3 is built from 11 residues. Germline lookup yields CDR1 MGHRA and CDR2 YSYEKL. Trimming shortened V by 3 bases and J by 6 bases, and 2 bases separated the two germline ends. Details on this clonotype: Antigen specificity is unknown.

Using its own MiXCR run on the reads, TCRdb lists one record per CDR3 protein. The profile covers 110,000 or so distinct CDR3 sequences, with 30% appearing a single time and more than 35% taken by the ten largest. The clonotype was recovered from a human donor in good health (CMV status not recorded). Some clones in this sample may be carry-over from other donors' samples. The V gene is TRBV4-1, the J gene TRBJ2-2; D gene ambiguous. The sequenced sample was CD8+ T cells from cultured PBMCs, obtained from culture after CMV antigen stimulation. CDR3: CASSQAGELFF. Written as DNA, the CDR3 is TGCGCCAGCAGCCAGGCCGGGGAGCTGTTTTTT.